This TCR beta chain is from a study of preoperative IRX-2 immunotherapy in early breast cancer (dated by TCRdb to the late 2010s). Explained via the paper, the treatment or condition label denotes: preoperative locoregional IRX-2 cytokine immunotherapy. The samples were obtained from a phase Ib study that tested preoperative, locoregional IRX-2 cytokine immunotherapy designed to prime immune responses. Before surgery, IRX-2 was given to the donors, who were patients with early-stage breast cancer. Library creation used the immunoSEQ multiplex PCR assay. What TCRdb holds here is the immuneACCESS table cut down to in-frame rearrangements. Part of the clones is not present; checked against another copy, under half of the missing clones reflect an unresolved V gene, and the others are unexplained. The sample has approximately 98,000 clones on record, around 86% of them singletons. Of the sample, around 2.1% is held by the ten largest clones.

Note on this clone: The antigen it binds to is not known. No quality values exist for individual bases; no much larger clone is one base distant.

The sample was tumor tissue, taken after IRX-2 immunotherapy. The clonotype originates from a human donor with breast cancer.

For the CDR3, the sequence is CASSLSRGFLTGELFF. The bases are TGTGCCAGCAGCTTATCAAGGGGTTTTTTGACCGGGGAGCTGTTTTTT. The rearranged chain carries TRBV11-3 and TRBJ2-2; the D region possibly corresponds to TRBD1 (5 bases align). CDR3 length: 16 amino acids, cysteine to phenylalanine. Kept here is only the CDR3 DNA, which spans 48 bases and is read in frame from base 1. Trimming costs V 2 bases and J 5 bases, and their ends lie 15 bases apart. In the germline V gene, CDR1 corresponds to SGHNT and CDR2 to YENEEA.